This passage covers 9 T cell receptor beta chains from one sample sequenced in a study of T cell changes during pregnancy in multiple sclerosis. Data came from immunoSEQ multiplex PCR; TCRdb stores just in-frame clones and leaves some out. The sample carries roughly 31,000 clones, 85% to 90% recorded once. Sequencing was performed on CD8+ T cells from peripheral blood mononuclear cells, taken before pregnancy. These receptors were collected from a female donor with multiple sclerosis, enrolled in a pregnancy study.

The V and J genes are TRBV5-3 and TRBJ2-1; 7 nucleotides agree with TRBD2. TRBV5-3 qualifies as an ORF whose function is uncertain. The CDR3 is 12 amino acids. The junction had 7 bases not matched to a gene; V was cut back by 8 bases and J by 8 bases. The CDR3 loop is CASRRTRDEQFF. The CDR3 DNA sequence: TGTGCCAGTCGAAGGACTAGGGATGAGCAGTTCTTC.

The chain recombines TRBV10-1 with TRBJ1-1; 9 positions agree with TRBD1. The CDR3 is 16 residues long. Germline trimming cut 4 bases from V and 3 bases from J; bases unmatched to any gene: 9. In germline, CDR1 is WNHNN, CDR2 SYGVQD (reference sequence). The chain's CDR3 is CASSGTGTGNYTEAFF. CDR3 nucleotide sequence: TGCGCCAGCAGTGGTACCGGGACAGGGAATTACACTGAAGCTTTCTTT.

The V call is TRBV4-1, the J call TRBJ1-3, with TRBD1 matching 8 bases. V trimming: 4 bases; J trimming: 0 bases; junction bases outside the gene matches: 8. The CDR3 is 17 amino acids. Germline CDR1 and CDR2: MGHRA and YSYEKL. CDR3 loop: CASSPKGQVGSGNTIYF. The CDR3 DNA is TGCGCCAGCAGCCCTAAGGGACAGGTGGGCTCTGGAAACACCATATATTTT.

The CDR3 here is CASSSRDRASGYTF. CDR3 DNA sequence: TGCGCCAGCAGCTCCCGGGACAGGGCCTCCGGCTACACCTTC. V gene TRBV5-1 combines with J gene TRBJ1-2; 9 nucleotides align to TRBD1. Germline V lookup: CDR1 SGHRS, CDR2 YFSETQ. This CDR3 is built from 14 residues. J gave up 8 bases and V 3 bases, and 8 bases lay outside the gene matches. Full variable domain (remainder filled in from reference TRBV5-1 and TRBJ1-2): KAGVTQTPRYLIKTRGQQVTLSCSPISGHRSVSWYQQTPGQGLQFLFEYFSETQRNKGNFPGRFSGRQFSNSRSEMNVSTLELGDSALYLCASSSRDRASGYTFGSGTRLTVV.

The rearrangement joins TRBV5-4 to TRBJ2-7; 8 nucleotides line up with TRBD2. The V segment lost 5 bases and the J segment 5 bases; nucleotides outside the gene matches: 3. This CDR3 spans 12 amino acids. Germline CDR1 and CDR2: SGHNT and YYREEE (reference sequence). The CDR3 coding sequence is TGTGCCAGCAGTTGGGGACTAGACGAGCAGTACTTC. This encodes CASSWGLDEQYF.

The chain joins TRBV13 to TRBJ2-5; D is perhaps TRBD2 (5 bases). CDR1 is PRHDT, CDR2 FYEKMQ, per germline (reference sequence). CDR3 length: 13 residues. V lost 2 bases and J 3 bases, leaving 7 bases between the germline ends. CDR3 amino acids: CASSLRGKETQYF. CDR3 sequence (DNA): TGTGCCAGCAGCTTACGGGGAAAAGAGACCCAGTACTTC.

V gene TRBV11-2 combines with J gene TRBJ2-5, with TRBD2 matching over 11 bases. The germline V gene encodes CDR1 SGHAT and CDR2 FQNNGV. The CDR3 covers 15 residues. The V and J ends lost 5 bases and 4 bases, in that order; junction bases with no gene match: 6. DNA for the CDR3: TGTGCCAGCAGCGAACTAGCGGGGGTTGGAGAGACCCAGTACTTC. This sequence encodes CASSELAGVGETQYF.

This sequence joins TRBV25-1 and TRBJ2-7, with TRBD1 matching 7 bases. Trimming took 4 bases from V and 3 from J; bases not matched to a gene: 3. CDR3 length equals 13 residues. The germline CDR1 and CDR2 sequences are MGHDK and SYGVNS. The CDR3 loop is CASSGGTDYEQYF. The CDR3, as DNA: TGTGCCAGCAGTGGAGGGACAGACTACGAGCAGTACTTC.

The chain uses TRBV27 and TRBJ2-7; TRBD1 matches at 10 bases. V gave up 4 bases and J gave up 5 bases; unmatched junction bases: 11. This CDR3 spans 16 amino acids. Germline V lookup: CDR1 MNHEY, CDR2 SMNVEV (reference sequence). CDR3 nucleotides: TGTGCCAGCAGTTCCTCCCCCCGGGACAGGGGAGACGAGCAGTACTTC. Its protein product is CASSSSPRDRGDEQYF.